This TCR beta chain is drawn from a study of blood T cell repertoires in COVID-19. Study-level information: COVID-19 samples collected from the United States, Italy and Spain covered acute and convalescent phases.

While infection was still active, Seattle patients were enrolled and then followed longitudinally. Germline V gene sequence: CDR1 KGHSH, CDR2 LQKENI. The length of the CDR3 is 15 residues. V dropped 4 bases and J dropped 5; count of bases not matched to a gene: 10. Using immunoSEQ multiplex PCR, the repertoire was profiled, and TCRdb retains in-frame clones only, with some absent. The table records 220,000 or so clones, approximately 90% of them present only once. The rearrangement joins TRBV18 to TRBJ1-1, with 7 bases matching TRBD1. The receptor was derived from a man aged 55 to 70 with COVID-19, enrolled during active disease. What was sequenced was peripheral blood. The DNA of the CDR3 is TGTGCCAGCTCACGTTTAGGGGGCGAGAGAACTGAAGCTTTCTTT. Its protein product is CASSRLGGERTEAFF.